A single sample gave rise to the 17 T cell receptor beta chains below, sequenced in a study of identical twins. TCRdb reprocessed the 5' RACE reads via MiXCR and lists one record per CDR3 protein. The repertoire holds 420,000 or so distinct CDR3 sequences, roughly 20% seen once, with less than 15% in the top ten. The sequenced sample was naive T cells sorted from blood. The receptors shown here come from a man aged 50 or older in good health.

This clonotype was seen many times. The chain recombines TRBV11-2 with TRBJ1-2; D unclear. V gave up 5 bases and J gave up 7 bases, with 20 bases separating them. The CDR3 spans 15 residues. Germline V lookup: CDR1 SGHAT, CDR2 FQNNGV. The DNA for the CDR3 is TGTGCCAGCAGCCCGGCAAACCGGGCCTCCGGTGGCTACACCTTC. This gives the protein CASSPANRASGGYTF.

In its sample, this clonotype was seen a few times. CDR3: CSARRLAGVSYEQYF. DNA for the CDR3: TGCAGTGCTAGAAGACTAGCGGGAGTATCCTACGAGCAGTACTTC. The chain has TRBV20-1 and TRBJ2-7; 12 nucleotides agree with TRBD2. Germline assignment: CDR1 DFQATT and CDR2 SNEGSKA (reference sequence). The CDR3 runs 15 residues. V trimming: 2 bases; J trimming: 1 base; junction bases outside the gene matches: 3.

In its sample, this clonotype was seen once. The chain carries TRBV27 and TRBJ2-2, with 9 nucleotides matching TRBD2. J lost 4 bases, V lost 1 base, and 7 bases had no gene match. Germline CDR1 MNHEY, CDR2 SMNVEV (reference sequence). This CDR3 contains 17 residues. The CDR3 sequence is CASSLWFSGSLTGELFF. The CDR3 DNA reads TGTGCCAGCAGTTTATGGTTTAGCGGGAGTCTCACCGGGGAGCTGTTTTTT.

In this sample, this clonotype turned up a few times. This rearrangement joins TRBV6-2 or TRBV6-3 to TRBJ1-2; no definite D call. The V gene lost 9 bases and the J gene lost 4 bases, with 6 bases spanning the gap. From germline, CDR1 is MNHEY and CDR2 SVGEGT. There are 10 residues in the CDR3. The CDR3 coding sequence is TGTGCCAGTGGACCCTATGGCTACACCTTC. It is translated as CASGPYGYTF.

This clonotype was seen only a few times. V and J are TRBV6-5 and TRBJ1-2; TRBD1 might be the D (6 bases). The CDR3 sequence is 15 residues long. Trimming took 1 base from V and 5 from J, leaving 14 bases between them. CDR1 is MNHEY and CDR2 is SVGAGI in the germline V gene. The CDR3 sequence is CASSYLGQRFYGYTF. The CDR3 DNA reads TGTGCCAGCAGTTACTTAGGACAGCGATTTTATGGCTACACCTTC.

The chain has TRBV7-8 and TRBJ2-5; D remains ambiguous. Germline V lookup: CDR1 SGHVS, CDR2 FQNEAQ. Between the trimmed V and J ends, which lost 3 bases and 5 bases, there was a span of 13 bases. The CDR3 consists of 14 residues. CDR3 residues: CASSFQVVAETQYF. The CDR3 bases are TGTGCCAGCAGCTTCCAGGTGGTGGCTGAGACCCAGTACTTC. Drawing the rest from reference TRBV7-8 and TRBJ2-5, the complete variable domain is GAGVSQSPRYKVAKRGQDVALRCDPISGHVSLFWYQQALGQGPEFLTYFQNEAQLDKSGLPSDRFFAERPEGSVSTLKIQRTQQEDSAVYLCASSFQVVAETQYFGPGTRLLVL.

This clonotype has a count of ten or more. The chain couples TRBV19 to TRBJ1-5; TRBD1 matches 7 bases. The CDR3 sequence is 18 residues long. CDR1 is LNHDA, CDR2 SQIVND, per germline (reference sequence). Trimming at V came to 4 bases and at J to 1 base, leaving 13 bases not matched to a gene. CDR3 protein: CASSTETRQGISNQPQHF. Here the CDR3 DNA reads TGTGCCAGTAGTACCGAGACAAGACAGGGCATCAGCAATCAGCCCCAGCATTTT.

This clonotype was recorded many times. V is TRBV5-1 and J is TRBJ2-3, with D uncertain. Germline V lookup: CDR1 SGHRS, CDR2 YFSETQ. V lost 0 bases and J lost 2, with 10 bases in between. The CDR3 runs 15 residues. CDR3 protein: CASSLAGRTTDTQYF. The CDR3 DNA is TGCGCCAGCAGCTTGGCTGGTCGGACCACAGATACGCAGTATTTT.

The chain uses TRBV4-2 and TRBJ2-1; 12 nucleotides match TRBD2. Germline V gives CDR1 LGHNA, CDR2 YNFKEQ. The CDR3 consists of 17 residues. Trimming at V came to 3 bases and at J to 10 bases, leaving 13 bases not matched to a gene. The CDR3 sequence is CASSQEQLAGGLWEQFF. CDR3 sequence (DNA): TGTGCCAGCAGCCAGGAGCAACTAGCGGGGGGTCTCTGGGAGCAGTTCTTC.

The chain couples TRBV21-1 to TRBJ2-5. TRBV21-1 is noted as a pseudogene. The CDR3 runs 14 residues. Here the CDR3 DNA reads TGTGCCAGCAGCAAAAGGCGGTCCCAAGAGACCCAGTACTTC. Amino acids: CASSKRRSQETQYF.

This clonotype was recorded at least ten times. The chain uses TRBV10-3 and TRBJ2-1, with D tentatively TRBD1 (6 bases). Germline V gene data show CDR1 as ENHRY and CDR2 as SYGVKD. Trimming cost V 4 bases and J 6 bases, with 10 bases left between them. The CDR3 consists of 13 residues. CDR3 DNA: TGTGCCATCAGTGTAGGGGGTTCCAATGAGCAGTTCTTC. This translates into CAISVGGSNEQFF.

The chain recombines TRBV13 with TRBJ2-2; tentatively, D is TRBD2 (5 bases). Per the germline V gene, CDR1 is PRHDT and CDR2 is FYEKMQ (reference sequence). This CDR3 has 13 amino acids. The V end was cut by 5 bases, the J end by 6 bases, with 10 bases between. The DNA of the CDR3 is TGTGCCAGCAGCACACCGGAGGCCGGGGAGCTGTTTTTT. Protein sequence: CASSTPEAGELFF.

The V and J genes are TRBV20-1 and TRBJ2-7; D is perhaps TRBD1 (6 bases). Per the germline V gene, CDR1 is DFQATT and CDR2 is SNEGSKA (reference sequence). The CDR3 length is 11 residues. V was shortened by 5 bases and J by 4 bases, with 9 bases between the two germline ends. CDR3 residues: CSAQGWYEQYF. DNA for the CDR3: TGCAGTGCTCAGGGGTGGTACGAGCAGTACTTC.

This clonotype showed up many times. The chain uses TRBV6-1 and TRBJ2-5; TRBD2 matches at 9 bases. Germline CDR1 reads MNHNS; CDR2 reads SASEGT. With V trimmed by 6 bases and J by 1 base, 6 bases remained unmatched. The CDR3 covers 15 residues. The CDR3 region is CASSPSSGTQETQYF. The CDR3 coding sequence is TGTGCCAGCAGCCCATCTAGCGGGACCCAAGAGACCCAGTACTTC.

In its sample, this clonotype was seen a few times. This chain joins TRBV20-1 and TRBJ2-2; D might be TRBD1 (5 bases). This CDR3 is built from 14 residues. Germline V gene data show CDR1 as DFQATT and CDR2 as SNEGSKA (reference sequence). V was cut by 0 bases and J by 9 bases, with 14 bases left in between. The chain's CDR3 is CSARDTIQGRELFF. The CDR3 nucleotides are TGCAGTGCTAGAGATACGATCCAGGGCAGGGAGCTGTTTTTT.

The V gene is TRBV6-5, the J gene TRBJ1-5, with a tentative D call TRBD1 (5 bases). The ends were cut back, 2 bases at V and 0 bases at J, with 11 bases in the middle. Germline V gives CDR1 MNHEY, CDR2 SVGAGI. This CDR3 has 16 residues. CDR3 sequence: CASSYQGGHSNQPQHF. The CDR3 DNA follows: TGTGCCAGCAGTTACCAGGGCGGCCATAGCAATCAGCCCCAGCATTTT.

The sample holds many counts of this clonotype. The chain couples TRBV11-2 to TRBJ2-1; 10 nucleotides match TRBD2. J gave up 7 bases and V 6 bases, and 9 bases lay outside the gene matches. The CDR3 covers 15 residues. Germline CDR1 reads SGHAT; CDR2 reads FQNNGV. CDR3 nucleotides: TGTGCCAGCAGGCCGGGACTAGCGAGAAGGAATGAGCAGTTCTTC. Translated, it gives CASRPGLARRNEQFF.